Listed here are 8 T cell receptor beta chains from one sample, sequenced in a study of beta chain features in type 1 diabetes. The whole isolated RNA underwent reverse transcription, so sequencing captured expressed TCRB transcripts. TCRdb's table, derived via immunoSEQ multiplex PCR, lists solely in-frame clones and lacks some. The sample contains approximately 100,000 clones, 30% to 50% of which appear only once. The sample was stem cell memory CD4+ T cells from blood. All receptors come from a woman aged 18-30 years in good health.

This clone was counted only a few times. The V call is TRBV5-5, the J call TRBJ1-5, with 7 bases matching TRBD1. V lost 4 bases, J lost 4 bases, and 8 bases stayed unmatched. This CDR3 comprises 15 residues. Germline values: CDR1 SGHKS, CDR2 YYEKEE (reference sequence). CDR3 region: CASSSFPGGNQPQHF. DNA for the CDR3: TGTGCCAGCAGCAGCTTCCCAGGGGGGAATCAGCCCCAGCATTTT.

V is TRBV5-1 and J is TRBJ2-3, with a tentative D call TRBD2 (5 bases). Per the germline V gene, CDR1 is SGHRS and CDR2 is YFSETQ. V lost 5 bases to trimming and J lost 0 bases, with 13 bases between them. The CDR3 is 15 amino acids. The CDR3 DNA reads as TGCGCCAGCAGTTCGGGGTCGGGTAGCACAGATACGCAGTATTTT. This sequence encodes CASSSGSGSTDTQYF.

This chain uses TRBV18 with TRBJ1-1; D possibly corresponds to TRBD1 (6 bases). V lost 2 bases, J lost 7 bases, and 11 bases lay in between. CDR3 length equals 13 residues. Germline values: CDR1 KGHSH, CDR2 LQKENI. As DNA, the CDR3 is TGTGCCAGCTCACCAAGGGCAGGGGTTGAAGCTTTCTTT. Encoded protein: CASSPRAGVEAFF.

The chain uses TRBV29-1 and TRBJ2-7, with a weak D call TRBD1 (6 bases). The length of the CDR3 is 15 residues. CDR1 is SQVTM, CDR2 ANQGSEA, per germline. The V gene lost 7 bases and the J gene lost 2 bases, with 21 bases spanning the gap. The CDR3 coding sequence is TGCAGCGCCACAGGGCTCGTGACAGGAGCCTACGAGCAGTACTTC. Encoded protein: CSATGLVTGAYEQYF.

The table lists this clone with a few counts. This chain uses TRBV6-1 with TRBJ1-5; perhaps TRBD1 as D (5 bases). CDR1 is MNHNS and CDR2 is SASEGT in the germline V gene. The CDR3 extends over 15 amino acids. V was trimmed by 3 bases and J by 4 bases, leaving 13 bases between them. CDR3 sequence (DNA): TGTGCCAGCAGTGAGACCCAGGGTAGGAATCAGCCCCAGCATTTT. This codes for CASSETQGRNQPQHF.

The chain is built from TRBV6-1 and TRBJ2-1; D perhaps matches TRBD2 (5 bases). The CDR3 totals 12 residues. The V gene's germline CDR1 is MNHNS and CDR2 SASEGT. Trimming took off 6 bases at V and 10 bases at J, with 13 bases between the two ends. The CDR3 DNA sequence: TGTGCCAGCAGGTATAGCGTCGGAGAGCAGTTCTTC. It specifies CASRYSVGEQFF.

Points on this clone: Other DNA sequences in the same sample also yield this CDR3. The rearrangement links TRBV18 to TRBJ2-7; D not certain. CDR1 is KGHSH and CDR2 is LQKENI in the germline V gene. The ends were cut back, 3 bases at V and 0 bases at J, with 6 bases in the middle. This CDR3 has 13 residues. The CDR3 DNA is TGTGCCAGCTCACCCCCAAACTCCTACGAGCAGTACTTC. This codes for CASSPPNSYEQYF.

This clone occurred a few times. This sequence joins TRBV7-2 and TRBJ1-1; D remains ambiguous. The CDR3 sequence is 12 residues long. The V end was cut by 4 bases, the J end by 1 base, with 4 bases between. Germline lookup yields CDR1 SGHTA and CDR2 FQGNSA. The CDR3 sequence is CASSWRNTEAFF. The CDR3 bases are TGTGCCAGCAGCTGGAGGAACACTGAAGCTTTCTTT. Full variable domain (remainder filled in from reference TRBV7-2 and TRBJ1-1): GAGVSQSPSNKVTEKGKDVELRCDPISGHTALYWYRQSLGQGLEFLIYFQGNSAPDKSGLPSDRFSAERTGGSVSTLTIQRTQQEDSAVYLCASSWRNTEAFFGQGTRLTVV.